A selection of T cell receptor beta chains follows, all from one sample in a study of T cell repertoires in cytomegalovirus infection. Via MiXCR, TCRdb re-called the reads, giving one row per CDR3 protein. The sample lists approximately 500,000 distinct CDR3 sequences; roughly a third were seen once. Antigen specificity for these receptors is unknown. The sample in question was cultured PBMCs, obtained from culture after CMV antigen stimulation. The receptors come from a human donor in good health (CMV status not recorded). Some clones in this sample may be carry-over from other donors' samples. Both conserved end residues are trimmed from each CDR3.

J gene: TRBJ2-7
V gene: TRBV7-2
CDR3 protein: ASSLSPTPTYEQY

J gene: TRBJ2-1
V gene: TRBV7-2
CDR3 protein: ASSLEAHNEQF

J gene: TRBJ2-6
V gene: TRBV11-2
CDR3 protein: ASSPVRGPGANVLT

J gene: TRBJ1-2
V gene: TRBV20-1
CDR3 protein: SARGPNNYGYT

J gene: TRBJ2-1
V gene: TRBV7-6
CDR3 protein: ASSLGAGVVDEQF

J gene: TRBJ2-1
V gene: TRBV30
CDR3 protein: AWEREGKF

J gene: TRBJ2-5
V gene: TRBV7-2
CDR3 protein: ASSSPDRNQETQY

J gene: TRBJ2-6
V gene: TRBV7-2
CDR3 protein: ASSPTPGLAGAGANVLT

J gene: TRBJ2-5
V gene: TRBV12-5
CDR3 protein: ASGFEVETQY

J gene: TRBJ2-1
V gene: TRBV7-2
CDR3 protein: ASSPTGLANNEQF

J gene: TRBJ2-5
V gene: TRBV6-5
CDR3 protein: ASTPFWGLAGGGETQY

J gene: TRBJ1-1
V gene: TRBV19
CDR3 protein: ASSKSASPSRTEAF

J gene: TRBJ2-1
V gene: TRBV7-2
CDR3 protein: ASNPATGTVRNEQF

J gene: TRBJ2-7
V gene: TRBV4-2
CDR3 protein: ASSQGLGDRTLNYEQY

J gene: TRBJ1-1
V gene: TRBV29-1
CDR3 protein: SPFLREGTVTTEAF

J gene: TRBJ1-1
V gene: TRBV5-6
CDR3 protein: ELLPLNTEAF

J gene: TRBJ2-3
V gene: TRBV20-1
CDR3 protein: SARGTGGPDTQY

J gene: TRBJ1-2
V gene: TRBV7-2
CDR3 protein: ASSLDFGTGNYGYT

J gene: TRBJ2-7
V gene: TRBV12-3/TRBV12-4
CDR3 protein: ASCADYEQY

J gene: TRBJ2-7
V gene: TRBV7-9
CDR3 protein: ASSPSGGLGWHEQY

J gene: TRBJ2-7
V gene: TRBV20-1
CDR3 protein: SATSGGDYEQY

J gene: TRBJ2-1
V gene: TRBV19
CDR3 protein: ATRAGLAGYAGSYNEQF

J gene: TRBJ2-2
V gene: TRBV5-1
CDR3 protein: ASSDLVQTGELF

J gene: TRBJ1-1
V gene: TRBV11-2
CDR3 protein: ASSLVTVYTEAF

J gene: TRBJ2-2
V gene: TRBV28
CDR3 protein: ASSSQGAGTGELF

J gene: TRBJ2-3
V gene: TRBV7-2
CDR3 protein: ASSLVGGLTDTQY

J gene: TRBJ1-5
V gene: TRBV19
CDR3 protein: ASKRGDRPNQPQH

J gene: TRBJ1-4
V gene: TRBV7-2
CDR3 protein: ASSLTGSANEKLF

J gene: TRBJ2-1
V gene: TRBV7-8
CDR3 protein: ASSLSCRAGGREQF

J gene: TRBJ1-4
V gene: TRBV7-6
CDR3 protein: ASSPVGTLLNNEKLF

J gene: TRBJ1-1
V gene: TRBV7-2
CDR3 protein: ASSHSGKNTEAF

J gene: TRBJ2-5
V gene: TRBV5-1
CDR3 protein: ASSRDGLAQETQY

J gene: TRBJ1-5
V gene: TRBV2
CDR3 protein: ASSRVTQPQH

J gene: TRBJ2-3
V gene: TRBV5-4
CDR3 protein: ASSFSDYLADTQY

J gene: TRBJ2-5
V gene: TRBV24-1
CDR3 protein: ATSEPGTGNQETQY

J gene: TRBJ2-5
V gene: TRBV2
CDR3 protein: ASSEALGTQY

J gene: TRBJ2-5
V gene: TRBV30
CDR3 protein: AWSAVMTQY

J gene: TRBJ2-3
V gene: TRBV4-3
CDR3 protein: ASSQDYGDSTQY

J gene: TRBJ2-5
V gene: TRBV7-2
CDR3 protein: ASSSNRGQETQY

J gene: TRBJ1-6
V gene: TRBV19
CDR3 protein: ASSIRDSSYNSPLH

J gene: TRBJ2-5
V gene: TRBV6-2/TRBV6-3
CDR3 protein: ASSVTSGRFLETQY

J gene: TRBJ2-1
V gene: TRBV6-6
CDR3 protein: ASSYSGQGAYEQF

J gene: TRBJ2-1
V gene: TRBV2
CDR3 protein: ASLAGFYNEQF

J gene: TRBJ2-2
V gene: TRBV28
CDR3 protein: ASSETGGTAGELF

J gene: TRBJ2-7
V gene: TRBV7-3
CDR3 protein: ASSHSGRDSYEQY